This T cell receptor beta chain came from a study of blood T cell repertoires in COVID-19. Per the study methods: Estimates of nucleated cell counts were drawn from the amplification of reference gene primers. The data were produced by immunoSEQ multiplex PCR, yet TCRdb's version contains in-frame clones alone and is incomplete. V and J calls and clone size are those listed in that table; D and trimming were worked out from the DNA. The sample records about 150,000 clones, approximately 80% being singletons. This CDR3 is built from 14 residues. In germline, CDR1 is ENHRY, CDR2 SYGVKD. Trimming removed 2 bases at V and 2 bases at J, with 6 bases between.

The chain joins TRBV10-3 to TRBJ2-2; D possibly corresponds to TRBD2 (5 bases). The origin of this receptor is a woman in her forties or fifties who had recovered from COVID-19. Material for sequencing was PBMCs or T cells enriched from blood (not recorded which). CDR3 nucleotides: TGTGCCATCAGTGAGCGGGGTAACACCGGGGAGCTGTTTTTT. Protein sequence: CAISERGNTGELFF.